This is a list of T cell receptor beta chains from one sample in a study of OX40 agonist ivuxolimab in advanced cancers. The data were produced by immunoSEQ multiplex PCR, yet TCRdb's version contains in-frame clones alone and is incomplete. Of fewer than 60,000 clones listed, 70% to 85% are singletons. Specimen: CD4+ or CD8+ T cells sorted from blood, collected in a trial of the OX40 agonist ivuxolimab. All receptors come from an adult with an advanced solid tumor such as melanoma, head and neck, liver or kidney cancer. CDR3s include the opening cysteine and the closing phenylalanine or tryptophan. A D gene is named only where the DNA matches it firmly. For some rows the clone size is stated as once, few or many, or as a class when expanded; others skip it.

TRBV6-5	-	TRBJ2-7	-	CATQGEFYEQYF	TGTGCCACCCAGGGAGAGTTTTACGAGCAGTACTTC
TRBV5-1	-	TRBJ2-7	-	CASSLVVGTADEQYF	TGCGCCAGCAGCTTGGTGGTAGGGACTGCTGACGAGCAGTACTTC
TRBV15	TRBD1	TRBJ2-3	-	CATSRGQGATDTQYF	TGTGCCACCAGCAGAGGACAGGGGGCCACAGATACGCAGTATTTT
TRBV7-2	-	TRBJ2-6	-	CASSPRYAGRGANVLTF	TGTGCCAGCAGCCCCCGGTACGCAGGGAGAGGGGCCAACGTCCTGACTTTC
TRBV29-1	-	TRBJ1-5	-	CSVRTVNSNQPQHF	TGCAGCGTTCGTACCGTTAATAGCAATCAGCCCCAGCATTTT
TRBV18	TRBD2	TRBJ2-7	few	CASSPGLLTYEQYF	TGTGCCAGCTCACCGGGACTACTAACCTACGAGCAGTACTTC
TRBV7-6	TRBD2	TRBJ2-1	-	CASSLAAGGHNEQFF	TGTGCCAGCAGTCTCGCCGCGGGAGGCCACAATGAGCAGTTCTTC
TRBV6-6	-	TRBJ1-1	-	CASILRPAKAFF	TGTGCCAGCATTTTACGACCTGCTAAAGCTTTCTTT
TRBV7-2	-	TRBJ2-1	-	CASSLGDPEQFF	TGTGCCAGCAGCTTAGGGGACCCCGAGCAGTTCTTC
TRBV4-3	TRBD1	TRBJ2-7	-	CASSRDRGLYEQYF	TGCGCCAGCAGCCGGGACAGGGGGCTCTACGAGCAGTACTTC
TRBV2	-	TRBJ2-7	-	CASSSYSDEQYF	TGTGCCAGCAGTTCCTACTCTGACGAGCAGTACTTC